Listed here are 9 T cell receptor beta chains from one sample, sequenced in a study of prognosis after radiotherapy for stage I lung cancer. By two-round multiplex PCR, the TCR beta CDR3 was amplified from genomic DNA. Round-one PCR had primers specific to each TRBV and TRBJ gene. One entry per CDR3 protein, called by TCRdb with MiXCR from the multiplex PCR reads. This table holds around 28,000 distinct CDR3 sequences, 40% to 60% found once. The sequences come from PBMCs, collected before or after stereotactic body radiation therapy (not recorded which). The receptors here all came from a donor aged 50 or older with non-small cell lung cancer.

In this sample, this clonotype is medium-sized (0.01 to 0.1%). This chain links TRBV6-2 or TRBV6-3 with TRBJ1-3; D is uncertain. V was shortened by 4 bases and J by 2 bases, with 9 bases between the two germline ends. CDR3 length: 14 amino acids. In germline, CDR1 is MNHEY, CDR2 SVGEGT. The CDR3 loop reads CASSSGSAGNTIYF. The CDR3 coding sequence is TGTGCCAGCAGTTCGGGCTCCGCTGGAAACACCATATATTTT.

The sample holds many counts of this clonotype. This chain connects TRBV20-1 to TRBJ2-1; TRBD2 matches at 11 bases. Losses at the gene ends were 6 bases for V and 4 bases for J; bases not matched to a gene: 11. Germline V gene data show CDR1 as DFQATT and CDR2 as SNEGSKA (reference sequence). This CDR3 has 16 residues. The CDR3, as DNA: TGCAGTGCCCCCACCCAGACTAGCGGGGTATACAATGAGCAGTTCTTC. As protein: CSAPTQTSGVYNEQFF.

The sample holds many counts of this clonotype. This chain connects TRBV7-2 to TRBJ2-1; TRBD2 matches at 8 bases. Germline lookup yields CDR1 SGHTA and CDR2 FQGNSA. After removal of 6 bases from V and 7 bases from J, the junction contained 11 bases not matched to a gene. The CDR3 has 15 residues. The CDR3, as DNA: TGTGCCAGCAGGACGACCAGCGGGAGATTTAATGAGCAGTTCTTC. Translating gives CASRTTSGRFNEQFF.

A single count supports this clonotype. The chain joins TRBV5-5 to TRBJ1-2, with D perhaps matching TRBD1 (5 bases). The CDR3 sequence is 14 residues long. V lost 3 bases and J lost 4, with 13 bases in between. The V gene's germline CDR1 is SGHKS and CDR2 YYEKEE (reference sequence). The CDR3 nucleotides are TGTGCCAGCAGCTCCACAAGGGGCATCTATGGCTACACCTTC. Translation gives CASSSTRGIYGYTF.

In the case of this clonotype: A single base is all that separates this from a far larger clone, so a read error is likely. The chain is built from TRBV6-1 and TRBJ2-7; TRBD1 matches 8 bases. This CDR3 has 14 residues. Germline V gives CDR1 MNHNS, CDR2 SASEGT. V shed 9 bases and J 1 base; nucleotides not matched to a gene: 8. Here the CDR3 DNA reads TGTGCCAGGGCTTACCGGGACAGGTCCTACGAGCAGTACTTC. It specifies CARAYRDRSYEQYF.

J is TRBJ1-2 and V is TRBV2; D gene uncertain. Germline V gives CDR1 SNHLY, CDR2 FYNNEI. The V and J ends lost 1 base and 4 bases respectively, with 7 bases between them. There are 13 residues in the CDR3. CDR3 coding DNA: TGTGCCAGCAGTGAAGACATAACCTATGGCTACACCTTC. It yields the protein CASSEDITYGYTF.

This clonotype is labeled medium-sized (0.01 to 0.1%). The chain uses TRBV6-2 or TRBV6-3 and TRBJ2-7; D not certain. The CDR3 sequence is 15 residues long. Germline V gene sequence: CDR1 MNHEY, CDR2 SVGEGT. The V and J ends lost 5 bases and 3 bases respectively, with 17 bases between them. The CDR3 protein is CASSDQAMPNYEQYF. CDR3 nucleotide sequence: TGTGCCAGCAGTGATCAGGCGATGCCTAACTACGAGCAGTACTTC.

This clonotype was picked up a small number of times. The chain is built from TRBV24-1 and TRBJ2-5; D ambiguous. V lost 3 bases and J 7 bases, leaving 11 bases between the germline ends. CDR3 length: 13 amino acids. Germline CDR1 is KGHDR and CDR2 is SFDVKD. The CDR3 DNA reads TGTGCCACCAGTGATCCTGCAGTGGGGACCCAGTACTTC. This encodes CATSDPAVGTQYF.

V gene TRBV5-1 combines with J gene TRBJ2-2; 10 bases fit TRBD2. The germline CDR1 and CDR2 sequences are SGHRS and YFSETQ. CDR3 size: 16 residues. The J segment lost 2 bases and the V segment lost 4 bases, leaving 5 bases of the junction unmatched. The CDR3 nucleotides read TGCGCCAGCAGCACAGGACTAGCGGAAAACACCGGGGAGCTGTTTTTT. Translated: CASSTGLAENTGELFF.